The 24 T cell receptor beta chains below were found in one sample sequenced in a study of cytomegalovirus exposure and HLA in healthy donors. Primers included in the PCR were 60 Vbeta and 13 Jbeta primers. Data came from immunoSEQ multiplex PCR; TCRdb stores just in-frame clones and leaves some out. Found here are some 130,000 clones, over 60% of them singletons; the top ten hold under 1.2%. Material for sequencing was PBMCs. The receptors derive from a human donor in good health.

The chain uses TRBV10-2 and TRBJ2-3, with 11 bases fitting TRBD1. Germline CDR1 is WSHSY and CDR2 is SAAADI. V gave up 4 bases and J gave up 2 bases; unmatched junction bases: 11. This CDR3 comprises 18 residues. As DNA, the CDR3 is TGCGCCAGCAGTGTGGACAGGGGGCGCCCATCGGTCACAGATACGCAGTATTTT. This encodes CASSVDRGRPSVTDTQYF.

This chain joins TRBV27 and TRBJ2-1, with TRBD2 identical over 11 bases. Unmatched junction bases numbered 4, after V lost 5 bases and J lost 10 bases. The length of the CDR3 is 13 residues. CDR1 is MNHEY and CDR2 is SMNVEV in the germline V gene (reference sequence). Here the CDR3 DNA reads TGTGCCAGCAGTCTTAGCGGGGGGGCCGAGCAGTTCTTC. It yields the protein CASSLSGGAEQFF.

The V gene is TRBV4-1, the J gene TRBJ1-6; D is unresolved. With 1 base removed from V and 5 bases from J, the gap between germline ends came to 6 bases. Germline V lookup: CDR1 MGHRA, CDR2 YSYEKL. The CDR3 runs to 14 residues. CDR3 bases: TGCGCCAGCAGCCAAGGACGGGATAATTCACCCCTCCACTTT. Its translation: CASSQGRDNSPLHF.

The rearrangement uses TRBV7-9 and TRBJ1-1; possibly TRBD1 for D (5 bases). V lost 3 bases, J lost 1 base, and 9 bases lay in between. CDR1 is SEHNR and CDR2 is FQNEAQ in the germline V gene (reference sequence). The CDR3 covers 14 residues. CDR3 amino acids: CASSFSGQNTEAFF. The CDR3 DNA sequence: TGTGCCAGCAGCTTTAGCGGACAGAACACTGAAGCTTTCTTT.

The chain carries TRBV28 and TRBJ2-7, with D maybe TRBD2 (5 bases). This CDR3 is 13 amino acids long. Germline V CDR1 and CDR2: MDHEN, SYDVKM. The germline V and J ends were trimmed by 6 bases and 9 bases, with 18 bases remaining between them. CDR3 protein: CASSRLLSRGQYF. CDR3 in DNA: TGTGCCAGCAGCCGACTGTTAAGTCGGGGGCAGTACTTC.

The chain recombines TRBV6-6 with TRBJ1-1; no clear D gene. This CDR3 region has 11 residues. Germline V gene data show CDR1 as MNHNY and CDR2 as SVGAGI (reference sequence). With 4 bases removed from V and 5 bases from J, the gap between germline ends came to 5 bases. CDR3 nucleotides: TGTGCCAGCAGTTTATTAACTGAAGCTTTCTTT. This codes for CASSLLTEAFF.

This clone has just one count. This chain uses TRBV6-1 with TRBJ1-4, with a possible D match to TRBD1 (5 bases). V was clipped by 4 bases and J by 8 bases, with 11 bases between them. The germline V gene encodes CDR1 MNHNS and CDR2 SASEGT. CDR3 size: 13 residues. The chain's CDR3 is CASSVQGGEKLFF. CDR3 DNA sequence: TGTGCCAGCAGTGTCCAGGGAGGCGAAAAACTGTTTTTT.

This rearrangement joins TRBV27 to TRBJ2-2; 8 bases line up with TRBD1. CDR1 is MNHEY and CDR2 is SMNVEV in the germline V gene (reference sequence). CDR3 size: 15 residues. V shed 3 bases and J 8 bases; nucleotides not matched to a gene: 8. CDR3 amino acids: CASSFKQGGGGELFF. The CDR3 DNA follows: TGTGCCAGCAGTTTCAAACAGGGGGGAGGAGGGGAGCTGTTTTTT.

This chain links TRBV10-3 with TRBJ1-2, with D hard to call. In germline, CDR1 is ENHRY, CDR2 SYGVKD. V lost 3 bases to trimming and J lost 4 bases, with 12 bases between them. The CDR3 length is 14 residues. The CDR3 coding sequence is TGTGCCATCAGTGACGTTACAGATCGCTATGGCTACACCTTC. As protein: CAISDVTDRYGYTF.

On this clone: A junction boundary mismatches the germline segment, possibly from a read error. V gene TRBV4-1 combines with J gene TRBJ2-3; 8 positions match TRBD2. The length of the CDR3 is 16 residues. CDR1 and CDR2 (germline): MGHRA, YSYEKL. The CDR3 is CASSPGISGGTDTQYF. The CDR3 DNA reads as TGTGCCAGCAGCCCCGGAATTAGCGGGGGCACAGATACGCAGTATTTT.

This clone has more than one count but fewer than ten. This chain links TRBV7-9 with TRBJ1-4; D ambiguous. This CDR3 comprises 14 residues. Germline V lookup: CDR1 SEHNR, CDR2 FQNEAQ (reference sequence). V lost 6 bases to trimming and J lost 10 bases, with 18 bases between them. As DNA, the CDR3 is TGTGCCAGCAGGGACCCAAATCATGGAGGAAAACTGTTTTTT. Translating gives CASRDPNHGGKLFF.

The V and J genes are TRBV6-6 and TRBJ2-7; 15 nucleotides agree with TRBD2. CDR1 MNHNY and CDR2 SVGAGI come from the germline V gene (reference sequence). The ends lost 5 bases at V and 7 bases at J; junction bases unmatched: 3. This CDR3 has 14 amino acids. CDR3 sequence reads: CASSGTSGGREQYF. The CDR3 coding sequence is TGTGCCAGCAGTGGGACTAGCGGGGGGCGGGAGCAGTACTTC.

The CDR3 region has the DNA TGTGCCAGCAGTATCTCAGGGTCCGGGGAGCTGTTTTTT. This codes for CASSISGSGELFF. The chain links TRBV27 to TRBJ2-2; D may be TRBD1 (5 bases). The CDR3 is 13 residues long. Trimming shortened V by 5 bases and J by 6 bases, and 10 bases separated the two germline ends. Germline values: CDR1 MNHEY, CDR2 SMNVEV (reference sequence).

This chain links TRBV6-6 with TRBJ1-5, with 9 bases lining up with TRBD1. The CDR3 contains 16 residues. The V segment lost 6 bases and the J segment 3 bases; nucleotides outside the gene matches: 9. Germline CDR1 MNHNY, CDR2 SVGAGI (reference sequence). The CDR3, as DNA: TGTGCCAGCAGGGAAAAAGACAGGGGGTACAATCAGCCCCAGCATTTT. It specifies CASREKDRGYNQPQHF.

CDR3 sequence (DNA): TGTGCCAGCAGTTTTTTGGGAGGGAGCAATCAGCCCCAGCATTTT. Translating it yields CASSFLGGSNQPQHF. V is TRBV27 and J is TRBJ1-5; no clear D gene. From germline, CDR1 is MNHEY and CDR2 SMNVEV (reference sequence). Trimming stripped 3 bases from V and 1 base from J, with 10 bases between. There are 15 residues in the CDR3.

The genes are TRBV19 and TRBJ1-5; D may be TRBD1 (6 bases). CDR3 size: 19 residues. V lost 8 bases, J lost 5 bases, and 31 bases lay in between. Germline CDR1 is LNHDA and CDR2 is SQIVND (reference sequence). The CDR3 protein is CASFRDTEKVEHEHQPQHF. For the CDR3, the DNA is TGTGCCAGTTTCCGGGACACCGAAAAGGTGGAGCATGAGCATCAGCCCCAGCATTTT.

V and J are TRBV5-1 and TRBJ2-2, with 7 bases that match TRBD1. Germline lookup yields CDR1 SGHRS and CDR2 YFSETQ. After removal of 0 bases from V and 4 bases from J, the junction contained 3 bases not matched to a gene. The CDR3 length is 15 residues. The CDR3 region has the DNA TGCGCCAGCAGCTTGGATCCAGGGGGCACCGGGGAGCTGTTTTTT. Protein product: CASSLDPGGTGELFF.

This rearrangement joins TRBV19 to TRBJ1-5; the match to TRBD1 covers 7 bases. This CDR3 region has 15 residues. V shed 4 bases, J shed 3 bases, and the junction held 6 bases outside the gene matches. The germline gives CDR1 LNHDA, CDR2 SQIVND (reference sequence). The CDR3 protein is CASSSDRDHNQPQHF. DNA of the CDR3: TGTGCCAGTAGTAGCGACAGGGACCACAATCAGCCCCAGCATTTT. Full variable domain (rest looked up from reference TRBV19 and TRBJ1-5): DGGITQSPKYLFRKEGQNVTLSCEQNLNHDAMYWYRQDPGQGLRLIYYSQIVNDFQKGDIAEGYSVSREKKESFPLTVTSAQKNPTAFYLCASSSDRDHNQPQHFGDGTRLSIL.

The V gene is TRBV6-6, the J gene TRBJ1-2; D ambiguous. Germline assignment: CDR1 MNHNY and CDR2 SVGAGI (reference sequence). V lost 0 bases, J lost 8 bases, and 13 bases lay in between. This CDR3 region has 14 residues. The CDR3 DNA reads TGTGCCAGCAGTTACTCGAATAAGGGAGCCGGCTACACCTTC. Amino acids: CASSYSNKGAGYTF.

The CDR3 loop is CASSLGGPGLRGYTF. CDR3 bases: TGTGCCAGCAGCTTAGGGGGTCCAGGGCTCCGTGGCTACACCTTC. The chain uses TRBV7-6 and TRBJ1-2; weak D call: TRBD1 (5 bases). This CDR3 has 15 amino acids. Per the germline V gene, CDR1 is SGHVS and CDR2 is FNYEAQ. V was shortened by 1 base and J by 7 bases, with 16 bases between the two germline ends.

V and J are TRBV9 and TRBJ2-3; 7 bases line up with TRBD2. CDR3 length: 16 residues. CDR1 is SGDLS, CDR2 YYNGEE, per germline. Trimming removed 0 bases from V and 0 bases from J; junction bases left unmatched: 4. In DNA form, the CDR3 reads TGTGCCAGCAGCGTAGAGCGGGGCTCGAGCACAGATACGCAGTATTTT. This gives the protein CASSVERGSSTDTQYF.

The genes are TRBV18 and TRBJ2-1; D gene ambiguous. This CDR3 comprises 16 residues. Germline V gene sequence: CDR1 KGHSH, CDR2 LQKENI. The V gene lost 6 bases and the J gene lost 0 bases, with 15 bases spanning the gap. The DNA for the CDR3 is TGTGCCAGCTCGGTAAAGACTGGAGACTCCTACAATGAGCAGTTCTTC. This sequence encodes CASSVKTGDSYNEQFF. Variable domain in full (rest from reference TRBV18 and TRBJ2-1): NAGVMQNPRHLVRRRGQEARLRCSPMKGHSHVYWYRQLPEEGLKFMVYLQKENIIDESGMPKERFSAEFPKEGPSILRIQQVVRGDSAAYFCASSVKTGDSYNEQFFGPGTRLTVL.

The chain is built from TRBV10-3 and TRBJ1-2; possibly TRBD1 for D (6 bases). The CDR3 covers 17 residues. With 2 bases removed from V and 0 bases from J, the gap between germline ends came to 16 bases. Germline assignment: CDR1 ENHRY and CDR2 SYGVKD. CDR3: CAISEGGPSTANYGYTF. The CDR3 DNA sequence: TGTGCCATCAGTGAGGGGGGCCCGTCGACCGCTAACTATGGCTACACCTTC.

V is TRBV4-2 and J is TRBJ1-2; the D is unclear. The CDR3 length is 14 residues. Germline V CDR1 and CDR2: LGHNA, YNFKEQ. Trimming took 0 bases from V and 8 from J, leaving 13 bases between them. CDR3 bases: TGTGCCAGCAGCCAAGATTGGAGCGGGCCCGGCTACACCTTC. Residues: CASSQDWSGPGYTF.